The present entry profiles one TCR beta chain with its context. Germline CDR1 is LNHDA and CDR2 is SQIVND (reference sequence). This CDR3 has 13 residues. With 7 bases removed from V and 0 bases from J, the gap between germline ends came to 9 bases. This record comes from a study of blood T cell repertoires in COVID-19. Sequencing was performed with immunoSEQ multiplex PCR; in TCRdb, only in-frame clones are kept and a portion is missing. The table shows about 120,000 clones, with 65% to 90% occurring only once. The clonotype originates from a man of 80 years or more with acute or convalescent COVID-19. The gene calls are TRBV19 and TRBJ1-1; D not certain. The sample taken for sequencing was peripheral blood. This chain's CDR3 is CASKHLVNTEAFF. In DNA, the CDR3 is TGTGCCAGTAAACATCTAGTGAACACTGAAGCTTTCTTT.